In this sample, the clone carrying this TCR beta chain turned up many times. Amplified regions were TCR beta CDR3 sequences from RNA transcripts. TCR CDR3 regions were first amplified by RT-PCR with HTBI primers. TCRdb itself ran the multiplex PCR reads through MiXCR, one entry per CDR3 protein. Here the sample spans roughly 200,000 distinct CDR3 sequences, approximately 16% being singletons. A patient was excluded if there was uncontrolled infection, other autoimmune disease, pregnancy or lactation. Fresh peripheral blood, roughly 9.6 ml, was the source of the PBMCs. This entry belongs to a study of T cells in Graves' hyperthyroidism and ophthalmopathy. Whole-study context: At initial diagnosis, before any treatment had begun, peripheral blood was obtained.

The CDR3 length is 14 residues. Germline values: CDR1 SGHTA, CDR2 FQGNSA. The V and J ends lost 4 bases and 6 bases, in that order; junction bases with no gene match: 4. This chain connects TRBV7-2 to TRBJ1-5; 9 bases are shared with TRBD1. Source material: blood. This TCR derives from a man aged 35-49 years with Graves' hyperthyroidism. CDR3: CASSSGQGSQPQHF. The DNA for the CDR3 is TGTGCCAGCAGCTCGGGACAGGGAAGTCAGCCCCAGCATTTT.